The 17 T cell receptor beta chains in this list originate from one sample, sequenced in a study of blood T cell repertoires in COVID-19. The repertoire was sequenced with immunoSEQ multiplex PCR; TCRdb's copy has only in-frame clones and lacks some. The sample lists more than 300,000 clones; 87% were seen once. The sequenced material came from PBMCs or T cells enriched from blood (not recorded which). Source of these receptors: a woman younger than 45 who had recovered from COVID-19.

The rearrangement uses TRBV27 and TRBJ1-6; perhaps TRBD1 as D (5 bases). Per germline, CDR1 MNHEY and CDR2 SMNVEV (reference sequence). The CDR3 contains 15 residues. The V gene lost 8 bases and the J gene lost 0 bases, with 11 bases spanning the gap. CDR3 sequence: CASLQGSSYNSPLHF. The CDR3 coding sequence is TGTGCCAGCCTCCAGGGAAGCTCCTATAATTCACCCCTCCACTTT.

The chain couples TRBV5-6 to TRBJ1-4, with D possibly being TRBD1 (6 bases). The V and J ends lost 4 bases and 0 bases respectively, with 16 bases between them. The CDR3 is made up of 17 amino acids. Germline V gene sequence: CDR1 SGHDT, CDR2 YYEEEE. The CDR3 loop reads CASSGRLGAATNEKLFF. The CDR3 DNA reads as TGTGCCAGCAGCGGACGGTTGGGGGCCGCAACTAATGAAAAACTGTTTTTT.

This clone was seen a few times. The rearrangement links TRBV5-1 to TRBJ2-7; 8 bases align to TRBD2. The CDR3 spans 18 residues. Germline lookup yields CDR1 SGHRS and CDR2 YFSETQ. The ends lost 1 base at V and 2 bases at J; junction bases unmatched: 14. In nucleotides, the CDR3 is TGCGCCAGCAGCTTGCATCTTTTTCAGCGGGGGACAACCTACGAGCAGTACTTC. Its translation: CASSLHLFQRGTTYEQYF.

This rearrangement joins TRBV7-2 to TRBJ1-6; TRBD1 matches 11 bases. In germline, CDR1 is SGHTA, CDR2 FQGNSA. The CDR3 sequence is 15 residues long. The V and J ends lost 1 base and 12 bases, in that order; junction bases with no gene match: 5. The CDR3 sequence: CASSLGTGGLGPLHF. The CDR3 region has the DNA TGTGCCAGCAGCTTAGGGACAGGGGGCTTAGGACCCCTCCACTTT.

The chain links TRBV6-5 to TRBJ1-1; TRBD1 aligns across 9 bases. Germline loops: CDR1 MNHEY, CDR2 SVGAGI. CDR3 length: 14 amino acids. With 6 bases clipped from V and 4 bases from J, the junction kept 6 bases outside the gene matches. The CDR3 reads CASRQGAGSTEAFF. The CDR3, as DNA: TGTGCCAGCAGACAGGGGGCGGGAAGCACTGAAGCTTTCTTT.

The chain has TRBV24-1 and TRBJ2-1; D may be TRBD2 (6 bases). Germline CDR1 reads KGHDR; CDR2 reads SFDVKD. The CDR3 has 16 amino acids. With 2 bases removed from V and 7 bases from J, the gap between germline ends came to 17 bases. CDR3 coding DNA: TGTGCCACCAGTGATTCGCGAGGAGGGGAACTGAATGAGCAGTTCTTC. Translation: CATSDSRGGELNEQFF.

The V and J genes are TRBV5-4 and TRBJ1-6; 9 positions match TRBD1. V lost 4 bases to trimming and J lost 7 bases; unmatched junction nucleotides: 6. CDR3 size: 15 residues. From germline, CDR1 is SGHNT and CDR2 YYREEE (reference sequence). In DNA, the CDR3 is TGTGCCAGCAGCATGAGGACAGGGGAAAATTCACCCCTCCACTTT. Translating it yields CASSMRTGENSPLHF.

This clone was picked up many times. This chain links TRBV30 with TRBJ1-6; 8 bases match TRBD1. The CDR3 extends over 14 amino acids. Germline V CDR1 and CDR2: GTSNPN, SVGIG (reference sequence). V shed 7 bases and J 7 bases; nucleotides not matched to a gene: 9. CDR3 sequence reads: CASTTGEANSPLHF. The CDR3 DNA sequence: TGTGCCTCTACGACAGGGGAGGCGAATTCACCCCTCCACTTT. The whole variable domain, filled in from reference TRBV30 and TRBJ1-6, reads SQTIHQWPATLVQPVGSPLSLECTVEGTSNPNLYWYRQAAGRGLQLLFYSVGIGQISSEVPQNLSASRPQDRQFILSSKKLLLSDSGFYLCASTTGEANSPLHFGNGTRLTVT.

The chain recombines TRBV7-2 with TRBJ1-2, with 8 nucleotides matching TRBD1. V shed 1 base and J 2 bases; nucleotides not matched to a gene: 3. The germline CDR1 and CDR2 sequences are SGHTA and FQGNSA. The CDR3 spans 15 residues. The CDR3 coding sequence is TGTGCCAGCAGCTTAGATAACAGGGGGAACTATGGCTACACCTTC. Protein product: CASSLDNRGNYGYTF.

This clone was counted a few times. The rearrangement uses TRBV6-5 and TRBJ2-3; D is perhaps TRBD1 (6 bases). Trimming left V 8 bases short and J 4 bases short, with 13 bases between. Germline values: CDR1 MNHEY, CDR2 SVGAGI. This CDR3 is built from 13 residues. CDR3 protein: CASLQGNPDTQYF. The CDR3, as DNA: TGTGCCAGCTTACAGGGAAACCCAGATACGCAGTATTTT.

The gene calls are TRBV6-5 and TRBJ2-7, with D possibly matching TRBD2 (5 bases). Germline V CDR1 and CDR2: MNHEY, SVGAGI. This CDR3 comprises 15 residues. Trimming removed 11 bases from V and 1 base from J, with 21 bases in between. The CDR3 region is CALTPGNLASYEQYF. In nucleotides, the CDR3 is TGTGCCCTCACCCCGGGAAACCTGGCATCCTACGAGCAGTACTTC.

CDR3 loop: CASSPYSGGTDTQYF. The CDR3 DNA reads TGTGCCAGCTCACCATATAGCGGGGGCACAGATACGCAGTATTTT. This chain links TRBV18 with TRBJ2-3, with TRBD2 identical over 8 bases. CDR3 length: 15 residues. Trimming removed 2 bases from V and 1 base from J; junction bases left unmatched: 2. Germline assignment: CDR1 KGHSH and CDR2 LQKENI.

This clone was seen just once. The J gene is TRBJ1-1, the V gene TRBV11-2; 8 bases match TRBD1. V lost 6 bases, J lost 4 bases, and 7 bases stayed unmatched. This CDR3 contains 14 residues. Germline CDR1 is SGHAT and CDR2 is FQNNGV. CDR3 amino acids: CASRQGAGGTEAFF. The CDR3 DNA sequence: TGTGCCAGCAGGCAGGGGGCAGGCGGCACTGAAGCTTTCTTT.

The chain links TRBV30 to TRBJ1-3; weak D call: TRBD1 (5 bases). Germline V lookup: CDR1 GTSNPN, CDR2 SVGIG (reference sequence). The CDR3 loop spans 15 amino acids. V was clipped by 3 bases and J by 0 bases, with 12 bases between them. CDR3 protein: CAWRRGVRSGNTIYF. CDR3 DNA: TGTGCCTGGAGGCGGGGGGTACGCTCTGGAAACACCATATATTTT. The full variable domain, in which reference TRBV30 and TRBJ1-3 provide the parts outside the CDR3, is SQTIHQWPATLVQPVGSPLSLECTVEGTSNPNLYWYRQAAGRGLQLLFYSVGIGQISSEVPQNLSASRPQDRQFILSSKKLLLSDSGFYLCAWRRGVRSGNTIYFGEGSWLTVV.

The V and J genes are TRBV19 and TRBJ2-6; tentatively, D is TRBD1 (5 bases). The V gene's germline CDR1 is LNHDA and CDR2 SQIVND (reference sequence). The CDR3 contains 14 residues. V was clipped by 6 bases and J by 0 bases, with 6 bases between them. The CDR3 spells CASSDSSGANVLTF. The CDR3 coding sequence is TGTGCCAGTAGCGACAGCTCTGGGGCCAACGTCCTGACTTTC. Full variable domain (remainder filled in from reference TRBV19 and TRBJ2-6): DGGITQSPKYLFRKEGQNVTLSCEQNLNHDAMYWYRQDPGQGLRLIYYSQIVNDFQKGDIAEGYSVSREKKESFPLTVTSAQKNPTAFYLCASSDSSGANVLTFGAGSRLTVL.

This chain links TRBV4-2 with TRBJ2-1, with 10 bases matching TRBD2. CDR1 LGHNA and CDR2 YNFKEQ come from the germline V gene. The CDR3 has 18 amino acids. Unmatched junction bases numbered 6, after V lost 1 base and J lost 0 bases. The CDR3 DNA sequence: TGTGCCAGCAGCCAAGCTATAGCGGGAGGAGCCTCCTACAATGAGCAGTTCTTC. Its protein is CASSQAIAGGASYNEQFF.

The chain employs TRBV7-9 and TRBJ1-5; D remains unclear. The ends were cut back, 7 bases at V and 0 bases at J, with 10 bases in the middle. Germline V gene sequence: CDR1 SEHNR, CDR2 FQNEAQ (reference sequence). CDR3 length equals 14 residues. Here the CDR3 reads CASTAGNSNQPQHF. The CDR3 DNA reads as TGTGCCAGCACCGCGGGGAATAGCAATCAGCCCCAGCATTTT. Full variable domain (missing parts from reference TRBV7-9 and TRBJ1-5): DTGVSQNPRHKITKRGQNVTFRCDPISEHNRLYWYRQTLGQGPEFLTYFQNEAQLEKSRLLSDRFSAERPKGSFSTLEIQRTEQGDSAMYLCASTAGNSNQPQHFGDGTRLSIL.